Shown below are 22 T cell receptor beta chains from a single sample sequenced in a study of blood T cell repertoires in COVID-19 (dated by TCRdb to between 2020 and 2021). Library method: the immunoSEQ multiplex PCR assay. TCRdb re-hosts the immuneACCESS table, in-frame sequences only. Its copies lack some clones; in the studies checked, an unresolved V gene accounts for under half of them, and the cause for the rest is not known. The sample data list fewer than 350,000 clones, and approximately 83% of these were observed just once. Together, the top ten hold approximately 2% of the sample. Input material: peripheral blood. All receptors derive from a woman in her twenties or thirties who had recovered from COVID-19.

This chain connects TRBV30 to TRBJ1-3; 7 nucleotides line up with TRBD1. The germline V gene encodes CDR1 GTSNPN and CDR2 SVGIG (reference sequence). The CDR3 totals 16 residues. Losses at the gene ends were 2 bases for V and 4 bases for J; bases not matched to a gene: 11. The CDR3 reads CAWSPDTGVLGNTIYF. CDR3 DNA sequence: TGTGCCTGGAGTCCGGATACAGGGGTGTTGGGAAACACCATATATTTT. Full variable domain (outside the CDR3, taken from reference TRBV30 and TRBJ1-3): SQTIHQWPATLVQPVGSPLSLECTVEGTSNPNLYWYRQAAGRGLQLLFYSVGIGQISSEVPQNLSASRPQDRQFILSSKKLLLSDSGFYLCAWSPDTGVLGNTIYFGEGSWLTVV.

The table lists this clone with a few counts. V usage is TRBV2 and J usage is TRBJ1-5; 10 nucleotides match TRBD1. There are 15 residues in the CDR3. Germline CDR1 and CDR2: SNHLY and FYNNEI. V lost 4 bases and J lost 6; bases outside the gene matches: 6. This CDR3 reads CASSGDRGWSQPQHF. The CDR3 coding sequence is TGTGCCAGCAGTGGGGACAGGGGATGGAGTCAGCCCCAGCATTTT.

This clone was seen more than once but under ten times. The CDR3 spells CASSRDSNQPQHF. CDR3 in DNA: TGTGCCAGCAGCCGAGATAGCAATCAGCCCCAGCATTTT. The rearrangement links TRBV2 to TRBJ1-5; D gene ambiguous. The germline V and J ends were trimmed by 6 bases and 0 bases, with 6 bases remaining between them. This CDR3 spans 13 amino acids. Per the germline V gene, CDR1 is SNHLY and CDR2 is FYNNEI.

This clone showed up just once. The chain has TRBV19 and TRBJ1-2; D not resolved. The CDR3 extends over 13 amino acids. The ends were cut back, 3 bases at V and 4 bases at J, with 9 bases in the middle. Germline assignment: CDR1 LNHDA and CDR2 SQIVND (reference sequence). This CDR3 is CASSINRSYGYTF. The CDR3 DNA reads TGTGCCAGTAGTATCAACAGATCCTATGGCTACACCTTC. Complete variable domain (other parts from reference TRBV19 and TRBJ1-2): DGGITQSPKYLFRKEGQNVTLSCEQNLNHDAMYWYRQDPGQGLRLIYYSQIVNDFQKGDIAEGYSVSREKKESFPLTVTSAQKNPTAFYLCASSINRSYGYTFGSGTRLTVV.

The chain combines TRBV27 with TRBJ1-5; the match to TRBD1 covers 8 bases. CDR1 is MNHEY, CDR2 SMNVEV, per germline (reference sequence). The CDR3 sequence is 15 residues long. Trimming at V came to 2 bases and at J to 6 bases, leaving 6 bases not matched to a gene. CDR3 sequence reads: CASSLQGAHRQPQHF. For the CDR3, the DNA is TGTGCCAGCAGTTTACAGGGGGCGCATCGTCAGCCCCAGCATTTT.

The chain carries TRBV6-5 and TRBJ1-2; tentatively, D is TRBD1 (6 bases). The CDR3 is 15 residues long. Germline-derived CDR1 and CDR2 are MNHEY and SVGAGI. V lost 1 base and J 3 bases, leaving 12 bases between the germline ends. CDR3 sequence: CASSYWGGGDYGYTF. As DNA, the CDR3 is TGTGCCAGCAGTTACTGGGGAGGGGGAGACTATGGCTACACCTTC.

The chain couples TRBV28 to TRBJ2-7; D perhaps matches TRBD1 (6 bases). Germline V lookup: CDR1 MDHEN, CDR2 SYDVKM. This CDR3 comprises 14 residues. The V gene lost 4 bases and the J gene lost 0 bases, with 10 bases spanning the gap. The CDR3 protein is CASSSPRGSYEQYF. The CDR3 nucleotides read TGTGCCAGCAGTTCCCCCAGGGGCTCCTACGAGCAGTACTTC.

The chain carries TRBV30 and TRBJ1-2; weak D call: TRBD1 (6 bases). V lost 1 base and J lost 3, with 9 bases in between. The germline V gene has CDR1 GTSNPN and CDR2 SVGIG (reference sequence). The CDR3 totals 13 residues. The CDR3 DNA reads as TGTGCCTGGAGTGCGGACAGTTACTATGGCTACACCTTC. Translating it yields CAWSADSYYGYTF. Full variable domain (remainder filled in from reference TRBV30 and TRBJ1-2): SQTIHQWPATLVQPVGSPLSLECTVEGTSNPNLYWYRQAAGRGLQLLFYSVGIGQISSEVPQNLSASRPQDRQFILSSKKLLLSDSGFYLCAWSADSYYGYTFGSGTRLTVV.

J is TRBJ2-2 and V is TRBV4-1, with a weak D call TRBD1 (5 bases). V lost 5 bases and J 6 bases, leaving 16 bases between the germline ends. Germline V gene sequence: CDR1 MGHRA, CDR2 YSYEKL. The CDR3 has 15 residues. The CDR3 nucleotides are TGCGCCAGCAGCTCTACTCCGCAGGGCTCCGGGGAGCTGTTTTTT. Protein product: CASSSTPQGSGELFF.

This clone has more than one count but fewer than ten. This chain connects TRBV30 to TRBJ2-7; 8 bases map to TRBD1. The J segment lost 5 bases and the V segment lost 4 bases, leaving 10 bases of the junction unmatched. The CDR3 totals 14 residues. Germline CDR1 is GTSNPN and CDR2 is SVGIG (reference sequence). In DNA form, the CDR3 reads TGTGCCTGGAATCGGGCAGGGGGCATAAACGAGCAGTACTTC. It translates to CAWNRAGGINEQYF.

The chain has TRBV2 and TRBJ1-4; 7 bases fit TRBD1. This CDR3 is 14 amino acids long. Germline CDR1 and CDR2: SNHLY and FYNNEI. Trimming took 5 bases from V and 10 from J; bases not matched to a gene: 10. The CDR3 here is CASSSDASGGKLFF. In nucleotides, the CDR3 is TGTGCCAGCAGTTCGGACGCCTCAGGGGGAAAACTGTTTTTT.

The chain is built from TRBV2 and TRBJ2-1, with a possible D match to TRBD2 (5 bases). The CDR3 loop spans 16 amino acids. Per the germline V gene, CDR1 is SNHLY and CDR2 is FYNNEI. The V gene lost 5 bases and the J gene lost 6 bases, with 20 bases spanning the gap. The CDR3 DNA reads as TGTGCCAGCAGTCAAACGGGCGGGCTTCCCCTCAATGAGCAGTTCTTC. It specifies CASSQTGGLPLNEQFF.

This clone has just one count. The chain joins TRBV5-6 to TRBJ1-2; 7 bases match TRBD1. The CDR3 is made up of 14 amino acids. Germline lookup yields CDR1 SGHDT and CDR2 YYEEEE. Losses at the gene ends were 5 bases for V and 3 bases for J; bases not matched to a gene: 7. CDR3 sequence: CASSPGTADYGYTF. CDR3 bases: TGTGCCAGCAGTCCCGGGACAGCCGACTATGGCTACACCTTC.

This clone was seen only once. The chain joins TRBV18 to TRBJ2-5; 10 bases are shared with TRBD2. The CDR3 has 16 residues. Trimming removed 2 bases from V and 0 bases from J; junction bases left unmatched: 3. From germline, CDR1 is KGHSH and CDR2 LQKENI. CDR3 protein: CASSPDSGGNQETQYF. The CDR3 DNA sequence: TGTGCCAGCTCACCAGATAGCGGGGGGAACCAAGAGACCCAGTACTTC. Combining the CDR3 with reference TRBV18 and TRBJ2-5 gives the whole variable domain NAGVMQNPRHLVRRRGQEARLRCSPMKGHSHVYWYRQLPEEGLKFMVYLQKENIIDESGMPKERFSAEFPKEGPSILRIQQVVRGDSAAYFCASSPDSGGNQETQYFGPGTRLLVL.

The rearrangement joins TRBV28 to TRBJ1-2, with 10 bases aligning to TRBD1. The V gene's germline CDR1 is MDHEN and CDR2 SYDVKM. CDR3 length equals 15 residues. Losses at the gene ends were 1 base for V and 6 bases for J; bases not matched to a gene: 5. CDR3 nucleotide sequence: TGTGCCAGCAGTTTATCCTCCGGGACAGGGGATGGCTACACCTTC. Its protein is CASSLSSGTGDGYTF.

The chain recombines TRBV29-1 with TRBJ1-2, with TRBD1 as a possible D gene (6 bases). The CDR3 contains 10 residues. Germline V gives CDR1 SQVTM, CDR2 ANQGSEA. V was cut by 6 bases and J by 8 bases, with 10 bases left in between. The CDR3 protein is CSVGAVGYTF. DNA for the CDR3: TGCAGCGTGGGGGCTGTCGGCTACACCTTC.

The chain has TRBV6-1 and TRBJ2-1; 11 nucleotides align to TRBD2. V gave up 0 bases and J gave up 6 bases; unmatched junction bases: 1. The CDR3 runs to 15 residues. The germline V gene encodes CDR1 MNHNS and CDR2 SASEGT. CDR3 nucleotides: TGTGCCAGCAGTGAAGCTAGCGGGGGGGCCAATGAGCAGTTCTTC. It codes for CASSEASGGANEQFF.

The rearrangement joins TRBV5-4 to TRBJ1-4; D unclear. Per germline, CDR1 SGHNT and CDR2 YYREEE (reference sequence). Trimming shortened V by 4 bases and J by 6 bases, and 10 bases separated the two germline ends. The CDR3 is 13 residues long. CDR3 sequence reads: CASSLGSHEKLFF. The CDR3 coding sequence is TGTGCCAGCAGCCTGGGAAGCCATGAAAAACTGTTTTTT.

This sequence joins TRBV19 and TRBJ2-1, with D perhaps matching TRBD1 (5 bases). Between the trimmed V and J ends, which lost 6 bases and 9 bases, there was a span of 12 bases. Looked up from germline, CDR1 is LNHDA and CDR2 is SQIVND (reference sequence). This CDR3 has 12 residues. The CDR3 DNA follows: TGTGCCAGTAGAGGGGCTCGGGTTGAGCAGTTCTTC. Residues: CASRGARVEQFF.

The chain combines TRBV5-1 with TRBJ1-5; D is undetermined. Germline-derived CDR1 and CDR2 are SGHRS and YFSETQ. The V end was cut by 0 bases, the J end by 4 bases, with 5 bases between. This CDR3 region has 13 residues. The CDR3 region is CASSLGLNQPQHF. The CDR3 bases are TGCGCCAGCAGCTTGGGCCTAAATCAGCCCCAGCATTTT.

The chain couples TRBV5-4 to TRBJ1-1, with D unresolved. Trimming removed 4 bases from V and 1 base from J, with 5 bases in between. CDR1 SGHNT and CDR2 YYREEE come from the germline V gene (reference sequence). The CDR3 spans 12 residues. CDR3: CASSAWNTEAFF. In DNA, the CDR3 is TGTGCCAGCAGCGCGTGGAACACTGAAGCTTTCTTT.

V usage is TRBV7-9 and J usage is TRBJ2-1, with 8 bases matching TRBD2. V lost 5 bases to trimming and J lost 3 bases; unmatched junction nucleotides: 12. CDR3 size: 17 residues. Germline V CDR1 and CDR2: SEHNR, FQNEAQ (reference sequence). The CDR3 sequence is CASSLTRSGMSYNEQFF. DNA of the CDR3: TGTGCCAGCAGCCTCACCCGTAGCGGGATGAGCTACAATGAGCAGTTCTTC.